Included here is one TCR beta chain sequence, with context. This clone was seen more than once but under ten times. Its antigen has not been determined. No much larger clone is present one base from it, and per-base qualities are unavailable. The sample originates from a study of beta chain features in type 1 diabetes (dated by TCRdb to about 2018). Some background on the complete study: No differences in mean age, gender distribution, total cell number or subset yield were found between patients and healthy donors. A total of under 120,000,000 sorted cells were examined across all samples, and RNA yield correlated strongly with the number of cells per subset. The study compared TCRB repertoires of sorted circulating CD4+ T cell subsets between recently diagnosed type 1 diabetes patients and matched healthy donors. Naive and central memory subsets were obtained from all 30 or so donors, but regulatory and stem cell-like memory subsets were isolated from only 8 patients and about eight healthy donors.

The entire isolated RNA was reverse transcribed using the High Capacity cDNA Reverse Transcription Kit, and thus expressed TCRB transcripts were sequenced. Deep immunoSEQ sequencing was applied to naive, central memory and regulatory T cell samples, giving an average of roughly 3.5 million total reads per sample. Sorted cells were lysed in RLT buffer, and RNA was extracted using DNase-treated RNeasy Micro or Mini kits according to cell number. To prevent cross-contamination, each cell subset was processed individually, whereas patient and healthy donor samples were processed jointly. The immunoSEQ multiplex PCR was used to amplify TCRB sequences from cDNA, generating 87-bp fragments that spanned the CDR3 region. Sequencing of the amplicons was done on the Illumina HiSeq platform. On the study's bioinformatics: PCR bias was computationally corrected using synthetic template baselines, reads within Hamming distance 2 were collapsed, and singletons that could not be merged were discarded. Reads were aligned to IMGT to assign V, D and J genes, CDR3 length, and insertions or deletions at six rearrangement sites. Within each subset, clonotype counts were normalized to sorted cell number, after which true diversity and Gini coefficients were computed with the tcR R package. The overlap coefficient, calculated on TCRB nucleotide sequences, was used to measure repertoire sharing. As a proxy for the pre-selection repertoire, out-of-frame TCRB sequences from naive cells were analyzed. TCRdb took over this immuneACCESS table, retaining in-frame rearrangements with V and J assigned. Such tables are incomplete; in checked studies, under half of the missing clones stem from an unresolved V gene, and the remainder is unexplained. Clonal size and the V and J genes are those of that table, whereas D and trimming came from the DNA. The sample records about 260,000 clones, over 20% of which are singletons. The ten largest make up 0.028% of the sample.

The paper's findings and limits, for the study overall: At VDJ recombination sites, type 1 diabetes patients had fewer insertions and more deleted nucleotides, which implies abnormalities in thymic rearrangement. Naive, central memory and regulatory TCRB repertoires appeared to be more similar among patients than among healthy donors. Only small numbers of individuals were included in the HLA sub-analyses, which left unresolved whether HLA type had any influence on TCRB rearrangement. Because cDNA rather than genomic DNA was sequenced, highly expressing activated cells could have been over-represented, although no difference in activation and CD3 levels was found between groups. A moderate but significant shortening of TCRB CDR3 length was observed in type 1 diabetes patients in all four CD4+ subsets. PCR might favor shorter templates, but patient and control samples were amplified and corrected together, so any skew would affect both groups equally.

Each donor gave one peripheral blood draw, roughly 110 mL on average, collected into heparinised tubes. Naive, central memory, regulatory and stem cell-like memory CD4+ T cells were sorted on a BD FACSAria II using a panel including CD45RO, CCR7, CD25, CD127, CD95 and CD27. Every sorted population had a purity above 98%. PBMCs were isolated immediately by Lymphoprep density gradient centrifugation and stained directly without culture. So that batch effects would be minimized, each experiment stained and sorted samples in pairs, pairing one healthy donor with one patient. V lost 5 bases and J lost 3 bases; the stretch between them is 13 bases long. CDR1 SEHNR and CDR2 FQNEAQ are derived from the germline V gene (reference sequence). The CDR3 contains 14 residues, cysteine and phenylalanine counted. The sequence is cut down to CDR3 DNA, 42 bases in frame from base 1.

The sequenced sample consisted of naive CD4+ T cells from blood. What this sample's cell subset or site label stands for: true naive CD4+ T cells. The chain joins TRBV7-9 to TRBJ1-1, with an unclear D gene assignment. The sequence was obtained from a woman aged 40-49 years with type 1 diabetes. For the CDR3, the sequence is CASSVEGSHTEAFF. The nucleotides read TGTGCCAGCAGCGTGGAAGGGAGTCACACTGAAGCTTTCTTT.